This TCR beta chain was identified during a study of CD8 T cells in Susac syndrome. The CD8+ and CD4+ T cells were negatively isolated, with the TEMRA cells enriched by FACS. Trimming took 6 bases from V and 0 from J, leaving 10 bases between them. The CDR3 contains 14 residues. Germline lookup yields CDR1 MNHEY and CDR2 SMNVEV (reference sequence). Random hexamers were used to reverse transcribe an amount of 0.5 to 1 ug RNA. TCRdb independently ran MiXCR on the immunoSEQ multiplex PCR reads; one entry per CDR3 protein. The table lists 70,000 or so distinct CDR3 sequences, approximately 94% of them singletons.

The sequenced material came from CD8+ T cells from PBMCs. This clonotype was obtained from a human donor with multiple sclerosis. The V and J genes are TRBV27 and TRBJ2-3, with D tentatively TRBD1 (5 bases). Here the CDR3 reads CASSPDSSTDTQYF. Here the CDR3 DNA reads TGTGCCAGCAGCCCCGACAGTAGCACAGATACGCAGTATTTT.